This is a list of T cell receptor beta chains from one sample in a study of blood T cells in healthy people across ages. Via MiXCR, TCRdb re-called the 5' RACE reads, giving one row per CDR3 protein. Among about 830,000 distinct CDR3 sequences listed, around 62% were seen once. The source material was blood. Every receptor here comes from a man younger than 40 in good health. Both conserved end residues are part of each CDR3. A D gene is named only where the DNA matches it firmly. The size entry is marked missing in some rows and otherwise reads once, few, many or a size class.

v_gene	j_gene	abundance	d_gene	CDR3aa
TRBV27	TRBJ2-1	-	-	CASSSTEYNEQFF
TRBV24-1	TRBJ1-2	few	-	CATTQGQGDGYTF
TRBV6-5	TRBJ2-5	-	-	CASSYSWLAQETQYF
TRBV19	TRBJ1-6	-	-	CASSREGFNSPLHF
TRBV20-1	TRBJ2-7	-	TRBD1	CSVPGQGVYEQYF
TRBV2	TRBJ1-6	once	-	CASSEYTAYNSPLHF
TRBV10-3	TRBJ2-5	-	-	CAISGVTGGQLRETQYF
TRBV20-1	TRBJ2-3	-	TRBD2	CSALTNNPGLVTYTQYF
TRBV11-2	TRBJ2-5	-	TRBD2	CASSFTGLAVQETQYF
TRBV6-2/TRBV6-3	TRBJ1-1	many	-	CASSYRGPMNTEAFF
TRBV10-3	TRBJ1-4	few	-	CAISASTDSNEKLFF
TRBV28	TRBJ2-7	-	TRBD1	CASSSAGTGGYEQYF
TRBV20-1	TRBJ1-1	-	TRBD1	CSAKPGQGAIEAFF
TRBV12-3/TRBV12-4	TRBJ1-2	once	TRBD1	CASRPGKTGAGYTF
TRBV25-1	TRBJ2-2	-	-	CASSAAANTGELFF
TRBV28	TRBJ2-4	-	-	CASRDRVAKNIQYF
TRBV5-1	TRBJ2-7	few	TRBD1	CASSPDRGSMEQYF
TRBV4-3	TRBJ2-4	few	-	CASSQGDIQYF
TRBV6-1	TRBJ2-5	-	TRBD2	CASSEYDLGTRGETQYF
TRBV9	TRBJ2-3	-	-	CASSPDSTKTQYF
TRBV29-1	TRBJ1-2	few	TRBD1	CSVPRQGNLYGYTF
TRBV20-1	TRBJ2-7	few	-	CSASVGVLYEQYF
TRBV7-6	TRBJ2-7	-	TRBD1	CASSKTGGFSYEQYF
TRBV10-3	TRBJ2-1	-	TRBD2	CAIRPRCPGTSGGTYNEQFF
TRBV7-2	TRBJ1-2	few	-	CASSLAFGTRGYTF
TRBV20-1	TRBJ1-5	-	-	CSANVRWDQPQHF
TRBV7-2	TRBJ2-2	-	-	CASSLVPTTGELFF
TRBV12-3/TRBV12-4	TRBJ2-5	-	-	CAGSELVGETQYF